This entry lists 3 T cell receptor beta chains sequenced from one sample in a study of human T cells and chemical hapten exposure. Time point indicated: patch test 2, 6 weeks after DPC sensitization. Treatment reported: therapeutic diphenylcyclopropenone sensitization with weekly scalp DPC. TCRdb called the RACE reads again in MiXCR, with one record for every CDR3 protein. Counted here are more than 85,000 distinct CDR3 sequences, roughly 10% occurring once; the ten biggest clones make up about 3.4%. Source: whole blood, taken in connection with sensitization to the hapten diphenylcyclopropenone (DPC). Receptor source: a woman aged 40 to 49 with alopecia areata. Some clones in this sample may be carry-over from other donors' samples.

This clonotype showed up many times. V usage is TRBV6-2 or TRBV6-3 and J usage is TRBJ1-5; D perhaps matches TRBD1 (5 bases). Per germline, CDR1 MNHEY and CDR2 SVGEGT. This CDR3 region has 11 residues. Trimming pared 5 bases from V and 10 bases from J, leaving 9 bases between. The chain's CDR3 is CASSRGGPQHF. The CDR3 DNA reads as TGTGCCAGCAGTCGGGGGGGACCCCAGCATTTT.

This clonotype was counted ten times or more. The chain recombines TRBV5-1 with TRBJ2-7; D is ambiguous. Germline loops: CDR1 SGHRS, CDR2 YFSETQ. V was clipped by 4 bases and J by 3 bases, with 11 bases between them. This CDR3 region has 13 residues. In DNA, the CDR3 is TGCGCCAGCAGCGAGGATTTTTTCTACGAGCAGTACTTC. The encoded protein is CASSEDFFYEQYF.

V gene TRBV9 combines with J gene TRBJ1-1; D unresolved. The V gene's germline CDR1 is SGDLS and CDR2 YYNGEE. This CDR3 comprises 14 residues. Trimming cost V 1 base and J 0 bases, with 7 bases left between them. The CDR3 is CASSVNPMNTEAFF. In DNA form, the CDR3 reads TGTGCCAGCAGCGTAAACCCCATGAACACTGAAGCTTTCTTT.